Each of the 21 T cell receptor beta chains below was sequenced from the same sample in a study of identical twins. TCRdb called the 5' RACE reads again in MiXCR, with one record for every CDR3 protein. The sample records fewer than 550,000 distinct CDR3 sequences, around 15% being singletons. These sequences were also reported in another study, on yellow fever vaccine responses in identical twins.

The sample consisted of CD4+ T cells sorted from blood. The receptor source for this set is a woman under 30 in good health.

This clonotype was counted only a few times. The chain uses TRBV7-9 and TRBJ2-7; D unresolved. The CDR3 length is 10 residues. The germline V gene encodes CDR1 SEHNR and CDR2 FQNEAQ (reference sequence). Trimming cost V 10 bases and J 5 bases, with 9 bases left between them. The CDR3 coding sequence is TGTGCCACCACCCCCCACGAGCAGTACTTC. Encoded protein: CATTPHEQYF.

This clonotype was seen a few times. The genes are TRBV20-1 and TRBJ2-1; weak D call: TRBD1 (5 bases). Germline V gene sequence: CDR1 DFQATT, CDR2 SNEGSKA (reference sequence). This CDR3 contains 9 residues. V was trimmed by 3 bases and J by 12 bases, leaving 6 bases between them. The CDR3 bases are TGCAGTGCTAGCCAGGGGCAGTTCTTC. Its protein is CSASQGQFF.

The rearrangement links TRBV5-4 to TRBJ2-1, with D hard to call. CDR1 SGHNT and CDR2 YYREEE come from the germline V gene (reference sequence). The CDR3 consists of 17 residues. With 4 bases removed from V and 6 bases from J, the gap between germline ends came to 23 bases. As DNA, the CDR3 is TGTGCCAGCAGCGCGTGGCATACGTCCGACCCTTCCAATGAGCAGTTCTTC. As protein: CASSAWHTSDPSNEQFF.

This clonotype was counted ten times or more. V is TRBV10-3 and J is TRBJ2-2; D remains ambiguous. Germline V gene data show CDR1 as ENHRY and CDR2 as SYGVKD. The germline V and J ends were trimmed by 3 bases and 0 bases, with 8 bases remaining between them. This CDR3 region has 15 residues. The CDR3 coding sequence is TGTGCCATCAGTGAAAGGACGGCGAACACCGGGGAGCTGTTTTTT. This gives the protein CAISERTANTGELFF.

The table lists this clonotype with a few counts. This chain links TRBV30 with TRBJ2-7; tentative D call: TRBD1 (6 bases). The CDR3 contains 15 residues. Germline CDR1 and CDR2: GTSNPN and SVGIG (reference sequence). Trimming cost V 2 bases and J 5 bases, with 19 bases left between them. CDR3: CAWSYGGSNTNEQYF. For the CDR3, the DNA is TGTGCCTGGAGTTATGGGGGCTCCAACACGAACGAGCAGTACTTC.

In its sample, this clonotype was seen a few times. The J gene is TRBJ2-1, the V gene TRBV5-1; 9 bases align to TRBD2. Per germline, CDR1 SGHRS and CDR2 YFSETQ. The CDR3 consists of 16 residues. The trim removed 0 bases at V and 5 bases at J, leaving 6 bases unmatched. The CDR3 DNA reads TGCGCCAGCAGCTTGGGGGCGGGGGGGCCTCACAATGAGCAGTTCTTC. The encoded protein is CASSLGAGGPHNEQFF.

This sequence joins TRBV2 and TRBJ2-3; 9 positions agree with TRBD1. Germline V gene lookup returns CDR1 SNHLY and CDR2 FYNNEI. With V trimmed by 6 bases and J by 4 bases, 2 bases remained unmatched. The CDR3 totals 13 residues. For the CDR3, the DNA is TGTGCCAGCAGGAGACAGGGGGCAGATACGCAGTATTTT. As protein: CASRRQGADTQYF.

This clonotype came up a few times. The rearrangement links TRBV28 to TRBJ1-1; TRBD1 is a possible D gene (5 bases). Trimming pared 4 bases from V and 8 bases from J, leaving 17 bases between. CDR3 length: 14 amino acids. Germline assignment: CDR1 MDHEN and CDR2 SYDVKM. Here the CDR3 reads CASSWGNTGGEAFF. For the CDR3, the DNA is TGTGCCAGCAGTTGGGGAAATACAGGCGGCGAAGCTTTCTTT.

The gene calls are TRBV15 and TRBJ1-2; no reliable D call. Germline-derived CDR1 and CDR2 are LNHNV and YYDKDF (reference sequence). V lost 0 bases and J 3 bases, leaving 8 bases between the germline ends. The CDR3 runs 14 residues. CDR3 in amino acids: CATSRDQEDYGYTF. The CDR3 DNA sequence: TGTGCCACCAGCAGAGACCAGGAGGACTATGGCTACACCTTC.

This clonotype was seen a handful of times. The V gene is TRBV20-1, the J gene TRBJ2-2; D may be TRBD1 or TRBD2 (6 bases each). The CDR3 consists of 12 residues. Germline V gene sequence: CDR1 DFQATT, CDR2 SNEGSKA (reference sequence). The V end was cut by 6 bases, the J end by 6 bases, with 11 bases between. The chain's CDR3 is CSARGDSGELFF. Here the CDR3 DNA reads TGCAGTGCGAGGGGGGACTCCGGGGAGCTGTTTTTT.

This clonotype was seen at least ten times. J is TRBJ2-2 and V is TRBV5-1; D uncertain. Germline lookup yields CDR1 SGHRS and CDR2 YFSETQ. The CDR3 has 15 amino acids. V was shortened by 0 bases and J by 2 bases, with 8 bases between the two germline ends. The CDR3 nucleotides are TGCGCCAGCAGCTTGGTACAGATAAACACCGGGGAGCTGTTTTTT. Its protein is CASSLVQINTGELFF.

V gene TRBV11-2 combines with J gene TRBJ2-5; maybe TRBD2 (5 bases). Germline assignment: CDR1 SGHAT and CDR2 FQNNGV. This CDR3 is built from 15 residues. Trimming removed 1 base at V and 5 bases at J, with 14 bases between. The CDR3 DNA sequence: TGTGCCAGCAGCTTAGCTGGACTGTACGTGGAGACCCAGTACTTC. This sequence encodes CASSLAGLYVETQYF.

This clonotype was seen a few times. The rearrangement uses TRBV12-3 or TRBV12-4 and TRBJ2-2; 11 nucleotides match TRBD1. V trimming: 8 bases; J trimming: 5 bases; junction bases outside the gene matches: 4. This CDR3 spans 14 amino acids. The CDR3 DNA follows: TGTGCCAGCGGGGACAGGGGGAGAACCGGGGAGCTGTTTTTT. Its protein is CASGDRGRTGELFF.

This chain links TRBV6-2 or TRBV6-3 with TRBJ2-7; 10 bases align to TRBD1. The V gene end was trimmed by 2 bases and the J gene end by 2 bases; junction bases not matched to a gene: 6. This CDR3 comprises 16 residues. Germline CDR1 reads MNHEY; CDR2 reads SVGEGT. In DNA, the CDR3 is TGTGCCAGCAGTTACCGACCCGGGACAGGGGCCTACGAGCAGTACTTC. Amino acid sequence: CASSYRPGTGAYEQYF.

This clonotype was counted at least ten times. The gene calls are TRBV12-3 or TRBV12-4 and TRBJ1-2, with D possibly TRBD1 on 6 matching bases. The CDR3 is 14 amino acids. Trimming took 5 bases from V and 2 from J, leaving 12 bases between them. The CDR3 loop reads CASSTLGGNYGYTF. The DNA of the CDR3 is TGTGCCAGCAGTACCCTCGGGGGCAACTATGGCTACACCTTC.

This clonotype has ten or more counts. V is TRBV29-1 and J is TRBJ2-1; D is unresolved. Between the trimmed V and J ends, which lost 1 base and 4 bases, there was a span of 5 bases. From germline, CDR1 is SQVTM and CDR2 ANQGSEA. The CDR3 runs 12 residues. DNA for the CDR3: TGCAGCGTTGAAGTACTATACAATGAGCAGTTCTTC. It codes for CSVEVLYNEQFF.

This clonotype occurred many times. CDR3 sequence: CASRIGQGSFYEQYF. The CDR3 bases are TGCGCCAGCCGTATCGGACAGGGGTCGTTCTACGAGCAGTACTTC. The chain uses TRBV5-1 and TRBJ2-7; the match to TRBD1 covers 9 bases. The CDR3 contains 15 residues. The V gene end was trimmed by 7 bases and the J gene end by 3 bases; junction bases not matched to a gene: 11. Germline V CDR1 and CDR2: SGHRS, YFSETQ.

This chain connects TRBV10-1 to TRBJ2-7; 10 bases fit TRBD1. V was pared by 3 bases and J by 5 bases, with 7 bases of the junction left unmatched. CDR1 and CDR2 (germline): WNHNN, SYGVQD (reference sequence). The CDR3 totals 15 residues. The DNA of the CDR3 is TGCGCCAGCAGTGATAGGGGACAGGGGTTCAACGAGCAGTACTTC. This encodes CASSDRGQGFNEQYF.

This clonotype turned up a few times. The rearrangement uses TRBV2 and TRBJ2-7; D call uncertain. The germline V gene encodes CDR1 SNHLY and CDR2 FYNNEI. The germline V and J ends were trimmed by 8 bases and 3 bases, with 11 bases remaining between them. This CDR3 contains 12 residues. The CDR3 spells CASSDWVYEQYF. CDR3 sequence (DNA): TGTGCCAGCTCCGATTGGGTCTACGAGCAGTACTTC.

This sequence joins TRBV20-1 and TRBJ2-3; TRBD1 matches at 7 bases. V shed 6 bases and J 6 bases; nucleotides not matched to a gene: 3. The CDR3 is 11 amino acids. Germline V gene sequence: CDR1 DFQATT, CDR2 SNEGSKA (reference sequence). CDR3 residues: CSAIQGDTQYF. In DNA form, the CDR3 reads TGCAGTGCCATACAGGGGGATACGCAGTATTTT.

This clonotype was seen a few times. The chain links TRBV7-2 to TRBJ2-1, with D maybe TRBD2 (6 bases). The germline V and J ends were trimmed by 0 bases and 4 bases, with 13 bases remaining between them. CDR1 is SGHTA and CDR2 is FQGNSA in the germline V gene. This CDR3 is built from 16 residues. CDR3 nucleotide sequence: TGTGCCAGCAGCTTAGCGGCCACGGGACTTTACAATGAGCAGTTCTTC. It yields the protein CASSLAATGLYNEQFF.